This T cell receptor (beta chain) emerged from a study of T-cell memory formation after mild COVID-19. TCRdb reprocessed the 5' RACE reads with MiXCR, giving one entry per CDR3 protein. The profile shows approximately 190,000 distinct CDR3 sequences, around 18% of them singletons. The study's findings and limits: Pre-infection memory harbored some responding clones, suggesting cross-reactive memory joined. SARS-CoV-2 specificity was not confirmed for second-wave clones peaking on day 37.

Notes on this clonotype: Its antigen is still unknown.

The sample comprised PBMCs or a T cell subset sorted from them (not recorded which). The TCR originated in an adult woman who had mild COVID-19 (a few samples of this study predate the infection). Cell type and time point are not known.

The CDR3 region is CASSFPRGEQYF. CDR3 DNA sequence: TGCGCCAGCAGCTTTCCCAGAGGCGAGCAGTACTTC. The chain joins TRBV5-1 to TRBJ2-7; no reliable D call. Germline-derived CDR1 and CDR2 are SGHRS and YFSETQ. The germline V and J ends were trimmed by 2 bases and 6 bases, with 9 bases remaining between them. The CDR3 sequence is 12 residues long.